Below are 11 T cell receptor beta chains sequenced from a single sample in a study of blood T cell repertoires in COVID-19. This table comes from immunoSEQ multiplex PCR, and its TCRdb copy is limited to in-frame clones, with some not included. The table has a few hundred thousand clones, approximately 83% seen once; the top ten hold roughly 9.6%. Sequenced input: peripheral blood. All receptors come from a woman in her 70s with acute or convalescent COVID-19.

This clone was observed once. The chain couples TRBV12-5 to TRBJ2-2; tentative D call: TRBD2 (5 bases). Germline V CDR1 and CDR2: LGHNT, FRNRAP. The CDR3 runs to 14 residues. Trimming took 6 bases from V and 4 from J, leaving 12 bases between them. Here the CDR3 DNA reads TGTGCTAGTGGACCGGGATCGCTCACCGGGGAGCTGTTTTTT. The encoded protein is CASGPGSLTGELFF.

The chain recombines TRBV30 with TRBJ1-1; TRBD1 matches 7 bases. There are 13 residues in the CDR3. With 5 bases clipped from V and 1 base from J, the junction kept 4 bases outside the gene matches. In germline, CDR1 is GTSNPN, CDR2 SVGIG (reference sequence). Here the CDR3 DNA reads TGTGCCTGGCCCGGGACAGAGAACACTGAAGCTTTCTTT. Amino acids: CAWPGTENTEAFF.

The chain links TRBV18 to TRBJ1-2; perhaps TRBD1 as D (5 bases). From germline, CDR1 is KGHSH and CDR2 LQKENI. There are 14 residues in the CDR3. Between the trimmed V and J ends, which lost 1 base and 5 bases, there was a span of 11 bases. The CDR3 loop is CASSPRQPGYGYTF. In DNA, the CDR3 is TGTGCCAGCTCACCACGGCAGCCAGGGTATGGCTACACCTTC.

This clone has only one observation. CDR3 region: CASSQIQGPSPMNTEAFF. CDR3 in DNA: TGTGCCAGCAGCCAAATACAGGGGCCTTCCCCTATGAACACTGAAGCTTTCTTT. The chain uses TRBV4-2 and TRBJ1-1; 7 positions agree with TRBD1. This CDR3 is built from 18 residues. Unmatched junction bases numbered 12, after V lost 2 bases and J lost 0 bases. Germline values: CDR1 LGHNA, CDR2 YNFKEQ.

The chain employs TRBV7-3 and TRBJ2-5; TRBD1 matches 7 bases. Germline values: CDR1 SGHTA, CDR2 FQGTGA. After removal of 1 base from V and 5 bases from J, the junction contained 4 bases not matched to a gene. The CDR3 length is 14 residues. For the CDR3, the DNA is TGTGCCAGCAGCTTAAGGGCGGACAGGGAGACCCAGTACTTC. It specifies CASSLRADRETQYF.

This chain joins TRBV27 and TRBJ1-1, with D perhaps TRBD1 (5 bases). The CDR3 sequence is 15 residues long. The V end was cut by 4 bases, the J end by 4 bases, with 16 bases between. Germline values: CDR1 MNHEY, CDR2 SMNVEV (reference sequence). CDR3 sequence (DNA): TGTGCCAGCAGTTCCAGGGCGCAGGGAGGCACTGAAGCTTTCTTT. This encodes CASSSRAQGGTEAFF.

V gene TRBV18 combines with J gene TRBJ1-2, with 8 bases matching TRBD1. V was clipped by 5 bases and J by 5 bases; unmatched bases: 13. Germline CDR1 and CDR2: KGHSH and LQKENI. The CDR3 runs 16 residues. This CDR3 reads CASSTTSMDRVYGYTF. The CDR3 coding sequence is TGTGCCAGCTCAACCACTTCGATGGACAGGGTGTATGGCTACACCTTC.

The chain combines TRBV5-4 with TRBJ2-5, with D possibly being TRBD2 (6 bases). CDR3 length equals 14 residues. The germline V and J ends were trimmed by 2 bases and 2 bases, with 10 bases remaining between them. CDR1 is SGHNT, CDR2 YYREEE, per germline (reference sequence). The CDR3 here is CASSLYGGQETQYF. The DNA for the CDR3 is TGTGCCAGCAGCTTATACGGGGGACAAGAGACCCAGTACTTC.

J is TRBJ1-2 and V is TRBV11-2; the D gene is possibly TRBD1 (6 bases). The V and J ends lost 5 bases and 7 bases respectively, with 11 bases between them. This CDR3 comprises 12 residues. Germline values: CDR1 SGHAT, CDR2 FQNNGV. The CDR3 region has the DNA TGTGCCAGCAGCGTTGACAGGTTTGGCTACACCTTC. Its protein product is CASSVDRFGYTF.

The genes are TRBV2 and TRBJ2-2; 10 nucleotides line up with TRBD1. V shed 2 bases, J shed 7 bases, and the junction held 13 bases outside the gene matches. Germline CDR1 reads SNHLY; CDR2 reads FYNNEI. The CDR3 covers 18 residues. CDR3 bases: TGTGCCAGCAGTGAAAGTGGGACAGGGGCCCCCGGGGACGGGGAGCTGTTTTTT. The encoded protein is CASSESGTGAPGDGELFF.

The chain employs TRBV9 and TRBJ2-7; the D gene is possibly TRBD2 (6 bases). Germline loops: CDR1 SGDLS, CDR2 YYNGEE. There are 15 residues in the CDR3. V lost 4 bases, J lost 4 bases, and 18 bases lay in between. For the CDR3, the DNA is TGTGCCAGCAGCCCTCAAGTCGGGGCGGGGTACGAGCAGTACTTC. Translation gives CASSPQVGAGYEQYF.